This T cell receptor (beta chain) was sequenced in a study of monozygotic twins with inflammatory bowel disease. Per germline, CDR1 SQVTM and CDR2 ANQGSEA. This CDR3 has 15 amino acids. cDNA was made in eight separate reactions per sample. TCRdb re-analyzed the 5' RACE reads; it lists each CDR3 protein once, without DNA. This table holds fewer than 550,000 distinct CDR3 sequences. Concerning this clonotype: As yet, its antigen is unknown.

Whole-study findings and limits: With inverse Simpson as the measure, TCRbeta diversity was lower in IBD patients than in healthy co-twins. Some repertoire variability may stem from patients' differing immunosuppressive treatments.

The receptor was isolated from a human donor with ulcerative colitis or Crohn's disease, or a healthy co-twin of an affected twin (not recorded which). The J gene is TRBJ2-5, the V gene TRBV29-1; TCRdb indicates TRBD2, and absent DNA this call remains unverified. The sample taken for sequencing was blood. This chain's CDR3 is CSVGGTSGPLETQYF.